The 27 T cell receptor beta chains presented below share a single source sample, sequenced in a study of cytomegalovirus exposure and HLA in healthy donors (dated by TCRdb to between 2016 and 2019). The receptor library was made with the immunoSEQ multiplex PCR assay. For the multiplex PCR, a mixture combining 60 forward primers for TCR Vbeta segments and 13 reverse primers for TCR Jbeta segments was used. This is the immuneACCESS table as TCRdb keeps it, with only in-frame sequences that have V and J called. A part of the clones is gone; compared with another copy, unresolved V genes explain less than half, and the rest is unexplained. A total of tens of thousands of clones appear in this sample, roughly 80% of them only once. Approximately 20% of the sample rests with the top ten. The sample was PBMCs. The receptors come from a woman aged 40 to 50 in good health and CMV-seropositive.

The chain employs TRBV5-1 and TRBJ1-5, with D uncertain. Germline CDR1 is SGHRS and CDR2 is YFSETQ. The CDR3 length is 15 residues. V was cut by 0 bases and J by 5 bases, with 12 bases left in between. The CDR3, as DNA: TGCGCCAGCAGCTTGGGAAGCGGCGCAGATCAGCCCCAGCATTTT. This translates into CASSLGSGADQPQHF.

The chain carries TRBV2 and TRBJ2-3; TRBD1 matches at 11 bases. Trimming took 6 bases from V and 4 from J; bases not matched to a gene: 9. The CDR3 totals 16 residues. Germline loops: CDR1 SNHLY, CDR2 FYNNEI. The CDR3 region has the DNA TGTGCCAGCAGCCCGGACAGGGGGCGGGTGGCAGATACGCAGTATTTT. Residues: CASSPDRGRVADTQYF. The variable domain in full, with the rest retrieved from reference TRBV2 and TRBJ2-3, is EPEVTQTPSHQVTQMGQEVILRCVPISNHLYFYWYRQILGQKVEFLVSFYNNEISEKSEIFDDQFSVERPDGSNFTLKIRSTKLEDSAMYFCASSPDRGRVADTQYFGPGTRLTVL.

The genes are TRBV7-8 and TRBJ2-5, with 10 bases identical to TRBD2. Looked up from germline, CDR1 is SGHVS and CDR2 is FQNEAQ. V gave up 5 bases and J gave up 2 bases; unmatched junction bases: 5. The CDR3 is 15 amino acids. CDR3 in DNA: TGTGCCAGCAGCCTTAGCGGGGGGATTCAAGAGACCCAGTACTTC. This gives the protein CASSLSGGIQETQYF.

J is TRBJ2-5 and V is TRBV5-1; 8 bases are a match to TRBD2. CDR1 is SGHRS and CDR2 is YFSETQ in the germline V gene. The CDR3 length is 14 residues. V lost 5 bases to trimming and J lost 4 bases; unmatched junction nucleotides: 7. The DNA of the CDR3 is TGCGCCAGCAGACCCCTCACTAGCGGAGAGACCCAGTACTTC. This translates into CASRPLTSGETQYF.

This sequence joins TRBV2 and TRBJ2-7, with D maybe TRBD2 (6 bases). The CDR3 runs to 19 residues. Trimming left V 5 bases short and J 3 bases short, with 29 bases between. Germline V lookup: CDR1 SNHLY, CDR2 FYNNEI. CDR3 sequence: CASSLSRGEMDYIDYEQYF. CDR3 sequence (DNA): TGTGCCAGCAGTTTATCAAGGGGAGAAATGGACTATATTGACTACGAGCAGTACTTC.

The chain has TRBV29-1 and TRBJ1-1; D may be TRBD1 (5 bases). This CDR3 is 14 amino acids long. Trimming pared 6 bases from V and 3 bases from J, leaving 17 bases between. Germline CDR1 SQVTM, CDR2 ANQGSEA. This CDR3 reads CSVLIQGGDTEAFF. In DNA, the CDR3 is TGCAGCGTACTGATCCAGGGAGGGGACACTGAAGCTTTCTTT.

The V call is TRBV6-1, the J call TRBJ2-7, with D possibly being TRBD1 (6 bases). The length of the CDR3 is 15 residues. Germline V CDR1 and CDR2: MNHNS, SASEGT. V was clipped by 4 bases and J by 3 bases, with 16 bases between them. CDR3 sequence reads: CASSGTGQGNYEQYF. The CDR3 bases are TGTGCCAGCAGTGGGACGGGGCAGGGGAACTACGAGCAGTACTTC.

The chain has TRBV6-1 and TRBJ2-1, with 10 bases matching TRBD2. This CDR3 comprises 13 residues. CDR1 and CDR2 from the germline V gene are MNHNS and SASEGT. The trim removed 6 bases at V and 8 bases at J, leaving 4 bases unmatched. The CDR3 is CASRSGGEYEQFF. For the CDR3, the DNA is TGTGCCAGCAGAAGCGGGGGGGAATATGAGCAGTTCTTC.

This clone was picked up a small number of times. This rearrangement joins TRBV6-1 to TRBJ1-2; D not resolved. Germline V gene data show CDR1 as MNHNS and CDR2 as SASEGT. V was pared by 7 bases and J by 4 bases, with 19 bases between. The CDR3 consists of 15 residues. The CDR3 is CASKRRTEVGYGYTF. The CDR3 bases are TGTGCCAGCAAGCGCCGAACGGAGGTAGGCTATGGCTACACCTTC.

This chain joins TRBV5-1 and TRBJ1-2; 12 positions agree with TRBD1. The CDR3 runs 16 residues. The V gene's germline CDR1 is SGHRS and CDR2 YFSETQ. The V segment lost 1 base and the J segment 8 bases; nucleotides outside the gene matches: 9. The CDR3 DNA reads TGCGCCAGCAGCTTGATGTCCCGGGACAGGGGGCTCGGCTACACCTTC. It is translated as CASSLMSRDRGLGYTF.

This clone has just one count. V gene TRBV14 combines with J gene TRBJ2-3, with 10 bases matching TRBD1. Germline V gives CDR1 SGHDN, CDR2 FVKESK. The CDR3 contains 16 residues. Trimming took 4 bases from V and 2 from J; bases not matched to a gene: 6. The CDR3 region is CASSRGQGRDTDTQYF. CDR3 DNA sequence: TGTGCCAGCAGCCGGGGACAGGGGAGGGACACAGATACGCAGTATTTT.

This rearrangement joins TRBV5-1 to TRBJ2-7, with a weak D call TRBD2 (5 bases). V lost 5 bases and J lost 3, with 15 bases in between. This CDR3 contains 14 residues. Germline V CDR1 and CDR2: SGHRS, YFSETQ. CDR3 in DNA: TGCGCCAGCAGTATGGAGGAGCTCCGCTACGAGCAGTACTTC. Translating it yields CASSMEELRYEQYF.

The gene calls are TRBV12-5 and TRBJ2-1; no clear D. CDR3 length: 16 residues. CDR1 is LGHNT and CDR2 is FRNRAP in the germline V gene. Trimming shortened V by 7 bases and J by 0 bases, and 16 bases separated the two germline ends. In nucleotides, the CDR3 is TGTGCTAGTGTCCCAGGTCAGGTTAGCTCCTACAATGAGCAGTTCTTC. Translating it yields CASVPGQVSSYNEQFF. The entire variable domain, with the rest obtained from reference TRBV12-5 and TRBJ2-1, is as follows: DARVTQTPRHKVTEMGQEVTMRCQPILGHNTVFWYRQTMMQGLELLAYFRNRAPLDDSGMPKDRFSAEMPDATLATLKIQPSEPRDSAVYFCASVPGQVSSYNEQFFGPGTRLTVL.

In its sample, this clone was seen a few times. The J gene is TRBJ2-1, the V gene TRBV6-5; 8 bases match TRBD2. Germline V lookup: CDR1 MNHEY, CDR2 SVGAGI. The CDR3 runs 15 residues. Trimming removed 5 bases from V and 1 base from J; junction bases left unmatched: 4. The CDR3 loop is CASSPGGVSYNEQFF. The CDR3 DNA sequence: TGTGCCAGCAGTCCGGGAGGGGTTTCCTACAATGAGCAGTTCTTC.

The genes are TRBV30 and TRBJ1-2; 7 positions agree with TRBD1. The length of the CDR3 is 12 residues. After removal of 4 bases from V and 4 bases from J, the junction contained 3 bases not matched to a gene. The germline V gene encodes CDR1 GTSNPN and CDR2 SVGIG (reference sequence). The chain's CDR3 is CAWKRGPYGYTF. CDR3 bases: TGTGCCTGGAAAAGGGGGCCCTATGGCTACACCTTC.

The CDR3 loop is CASSPAGGSYNEQFF. The CDR3 bases are TGCGCCAGCAGCCCCGCGGGGGGCTCCTACAATGAGCAGTTCTTC. V gene TRBV5-1 combines with J gene TRBJ2-1, with 8 positions matching TRBD2. Germline V CDR1 and CDR2: SGHRS, YFSETQ. The V segment lost 4 bases and the J segment 0 bases; nucleotides outside the gene matches: 3. The CDR3 has 15 amino acids.

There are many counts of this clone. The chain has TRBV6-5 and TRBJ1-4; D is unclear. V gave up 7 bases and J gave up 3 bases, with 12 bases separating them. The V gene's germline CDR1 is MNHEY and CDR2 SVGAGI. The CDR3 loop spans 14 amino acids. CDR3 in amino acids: CASKTQVSNEKLFF. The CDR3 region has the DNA TGTGCCAGCAAAACTCAGGTCTCTAATGAAAAACTGTTTTTT.

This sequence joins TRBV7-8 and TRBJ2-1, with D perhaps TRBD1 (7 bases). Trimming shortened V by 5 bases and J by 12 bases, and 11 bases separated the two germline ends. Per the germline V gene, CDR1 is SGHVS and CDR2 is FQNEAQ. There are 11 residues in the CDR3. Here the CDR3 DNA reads TGTGCCAGCAGCGGAGGGACAGTGCAGTTCTTC. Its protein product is CASSGGTVQFF. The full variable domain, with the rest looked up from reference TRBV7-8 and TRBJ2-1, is GAGVSQSPRYKVAKRGQDVALRCDPISGHVSLFWYQQALGQGPEFLTYFQNEAQLDKSGLPSDRFFAERPEGSVSTLKIQRTQQEDSAVYLCASSGGTVQFFGPGTRLTVL.

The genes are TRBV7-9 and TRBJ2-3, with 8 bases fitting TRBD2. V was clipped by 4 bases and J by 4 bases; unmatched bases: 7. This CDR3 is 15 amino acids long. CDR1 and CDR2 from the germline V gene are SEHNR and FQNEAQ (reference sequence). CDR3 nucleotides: TGTGCCAGCAGCTCGTTAGCGGGAAGGGCAGATACGCAGTATTTT. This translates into CASSSLAGRADTQYF. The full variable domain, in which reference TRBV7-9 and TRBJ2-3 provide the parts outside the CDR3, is DTGVSQNPRHKITKRGQNVTFRCDPISEHNRLYWYRQTLGQGPEFLTYFQNEAQLEKSRLLSDRFSAERPKGSFSTLEIQRTEQGDSAMYLCASSSLAGRADTQYFGPGTRLTVL.

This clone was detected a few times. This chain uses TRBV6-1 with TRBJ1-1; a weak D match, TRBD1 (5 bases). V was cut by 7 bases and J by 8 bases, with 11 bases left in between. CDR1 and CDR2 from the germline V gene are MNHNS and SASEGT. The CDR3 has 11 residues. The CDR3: CASTKGLEAFF. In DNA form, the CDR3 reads TGTGCCAGCACCAAGGGGTTGGAAGCTTTCTTT.

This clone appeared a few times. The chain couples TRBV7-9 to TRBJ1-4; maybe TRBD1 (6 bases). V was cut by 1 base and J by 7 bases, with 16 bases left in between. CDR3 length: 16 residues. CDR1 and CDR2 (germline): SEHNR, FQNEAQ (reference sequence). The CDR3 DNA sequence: TGTGCCAGCAGCTTAGGGGACGCGGGGGCGGGTGAAAAACTGTTTTTT. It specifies CASSLGDAGAGEKLFF. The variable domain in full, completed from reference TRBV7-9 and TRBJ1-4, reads DTGVSQNPRHKITKRGQNVTFRCDPISEHNRLYWYRQTLGQGPEFLTYFQNEAQLEKSRLLSDRFSAERPKGSFSTLEIQRTEQGDSAMYLCASSLGDAGAGEKLFFGSGTQLSVL.

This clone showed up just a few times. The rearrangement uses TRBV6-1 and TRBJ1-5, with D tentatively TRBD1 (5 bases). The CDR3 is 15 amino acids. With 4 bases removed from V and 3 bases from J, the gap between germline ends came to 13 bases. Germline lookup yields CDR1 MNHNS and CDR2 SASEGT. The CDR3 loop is CASSVPRRVNQPQHF. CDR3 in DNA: TGTGCCAGCAGTGTCCCCCGCAGGGTCAATCAGCCCCAGCATTTT.

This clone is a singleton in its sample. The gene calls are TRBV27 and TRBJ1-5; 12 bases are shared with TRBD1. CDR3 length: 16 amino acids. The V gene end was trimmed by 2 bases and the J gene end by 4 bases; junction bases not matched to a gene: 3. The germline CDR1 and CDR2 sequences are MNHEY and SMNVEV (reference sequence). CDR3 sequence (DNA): TGTGCCAGCAGTTTAGGGACAGGGGGCGGGAATCAGCCCCAGCATTTT. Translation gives CASSLGTGGGNQPQHF.

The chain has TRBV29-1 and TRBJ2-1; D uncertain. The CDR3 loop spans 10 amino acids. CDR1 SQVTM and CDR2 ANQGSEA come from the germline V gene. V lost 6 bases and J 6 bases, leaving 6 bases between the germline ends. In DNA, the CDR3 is TGCAGCGTAGCTTCCAATGAGCAGTTCTTC. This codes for CSVASNEQFF.

The CDR3 sequence: CASSPGTGELFF. Written as DNA, the CDR3 is TGTGCCAGCAGCCCAGGAACCGGGGAGCTGTTTTTT. V is TRBV7-7 and J is TRBJ2-2; D ambiguous. With 5 bases removed from V and 5 bases from J, the gap between germline ends came to 6 bases. The CDR3 is 12 residues long. CDR1 is SSHAT, CDR2 FNYEAQ, per germline (reference sequence).

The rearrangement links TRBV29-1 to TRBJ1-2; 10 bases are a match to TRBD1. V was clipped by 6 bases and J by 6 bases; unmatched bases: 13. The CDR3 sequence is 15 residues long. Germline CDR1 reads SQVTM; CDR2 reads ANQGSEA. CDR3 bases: TGCAGCGTCGATGGGCGGCGGGGACAGGGGAATGGCTACACCTTC. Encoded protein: CSVDGRRGQGNGYTF.

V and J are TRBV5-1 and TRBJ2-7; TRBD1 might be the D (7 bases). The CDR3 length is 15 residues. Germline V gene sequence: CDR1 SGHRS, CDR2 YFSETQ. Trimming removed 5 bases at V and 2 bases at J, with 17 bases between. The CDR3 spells CASSGGNRGPYEQYF. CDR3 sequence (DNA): TGCGCCAGCAGTGGGGGGAACAGGGGCCCCTACGAGCAGTACTTC.